The 18 T cell receptor beta chains below were found in one sample sequenced in a study of shared clonotypes between healthy human individuals. Only in-frame clones appear in the TCRdb table, and some are missing; sequencing was by immunoSEQ multiplex PCR. This sample yields 2 million to 2.5 million clones, of which more than 90% are seen a single time; around 0.13% belongs to the top ten. Input material: naive CD4+ T cells sorted from blood. Subset in this sample: CD45RA+ positively selected. The receptors derive from a man aged 18-30 years in good health.

Details on this clone: Other DNA sequences in the sample encode the same CDR3. The chain links TRBV7-9 to TRBJ1-1, with D tentatively TRBD1 (6 bases). Germline V CDR1 and CDR2: SEHNR, FQNEAQ (reference sequence). The CDR3 is 14 amino acids. V lost 4 bases and J lost 0, with 9 bases in between. The CDR3: CASSSGTLNTEAFF. DNA of the CDR3: TGTGCCAGCAGCTCCGGGACATTGAACACTGAAGCTTTCTTT.

The chain has TRBV4-1 and TRBJ1-2; no firm D call. Germline-derived CDR1 and CDR2 are MGHRA and YSYEKL. This CDR3 spans 15 amino acids. V lost 0 bases, J lost 2 bases, and 10 bases lay in between. The CDR3 nucleotides read TGCGCCAGCAGCCAAGAAGGGCCCAGCAACTATGGCTACACCTTC. Translating gives CASSQEGPSNYGYTF.

V and J are TRBV25-1 and TRBJ1-4; D remains ambiguous. This CDR3 is built from 15 residues. Germline-derived CDR1 and CDR2 are MGHDK and SYGVNS. Trimming took 4 bases from V and 4 from J, leaving 13 bases between them. CDR3 DNA sequence: TGTGCCAGCAGTGCCTCCGGGCCCAGTAATGAAAAACTGTTTTTT. This gives the protein CASSASGPSNEKLFF.

This clone was detected once. This chain links TRBV6-1 with TRBJ1-5, with D perhaps matching TRBD1 (5 bases). Trimming pared 3 bases from V and 7 bases from J, leaving 13 bases between. Germline V gene data show CDR1 as MNHNS and CDR2 as SASEGT. The CDR3 is 14 residues long. The CDR3 DNA is TGTGCCAGCAGTGACGGAGGGGCGGCGCAGCCCCAGCATTTT. It yields the protein CASSDGGAAQPQHF.

This clone was observed a handful of times. The chain recombines TRBV19 with TRBJ1-3; no firm D call. Germline loops: CDR1 LNHDA, CDR2 SQIVND (reference sequence). V was clipped by 7 bases and J by 1 base, with 2 bases between them. The CDR3 length is 11 residues. The DNA for the CDR3 is TGTGCCAGTACATCTGGAAACACCATATATTTT. This gives the protein CASTSGNTIYF.

The chain joins TRBV27 to TRBJ2-3; 9 nucleotides align to TRBD1. The CDR3 is 14 residues long. The germline gives CDR1 MNHEY, CDR2 SMNVEV (reference sequence). Unmatched junction bases numbered 3, after V lost 5 bases and J lost 3 bases. Written as DNA, the CDR3 is TGTGCCAGCAGTCCACAGGGGGCAACAGATACGCAGTATTTT. This gives the protein CASSPQGATDTQYF.

The V and J genes are TRBV7-8 and TRBJ2-5; perhaps TRBD2 as D (6 bases). The CDR3 contains 15 residues. CDR1 and CDR2 (germline): SGHVS, FQNEAQ. Trimming took 5 bases from V and 4 from J, leaving 17 bases between them. CDR3 in amino acids: CASSPGGTPGETQYF. The CDR3 DNA reads TGTGCCAGCAGCCCTGGCGGGACCCCAGGAGAGACCCAGTACTTC.

As regards this clone: Its ends do not fully match the called genes, so a read error is possible. The chain employs TRBV7-7 and TRBJ2-5; D is unclear. The CDR3 contains 14 residues. Germline V gene lookup returns CDR1 SSHAT and CDR2 FNYEAQ (reference sequence). CDR3 region: CASSLMVTQETQYF. The CDR3 DNA reads TGTGCTAGCAGCTTGATGGTAACCCAAGAGACCCAGTACTTC.

V gene TRBV18 combines with J gene TRBJ2-2; D uncertain. Germline CDR1 KGHSH, CDR2 LQKENI. Trimming took 0 bases from V and 7 from J, leaving 3 bases between them. The CDR3 is 12 amino acids. The CDR3 reads CASSPPFGELFF. The DNA for the CDR3 is TGTGCCAGCTCACCACCATTCGGGGAGCTGTTTTTT.

V gene TRBV19 combines with J gene TRBJ2-4; TRBD2 agrees at 16 bases. CDR1 is LNHDA, CDR2 SQIVND, per germline (reference sequence). V was pared by 0 bases and J by 0 bases, with 11 bases of the junction left unmatched. The CDR3 sequence is 22 residues long. In DNA, the CDR3 is TGTGCCAGTAGTATAGATTCCCCGGGACTAGCGGGGGGGACGCGAGCCAAAAACATTCAGTACTTC. Its protein is CASSIDSPGLAGGTRAKNIQYF.

V usage is TRBV5-1 and J usage is TRBJ2-1, with D perhaps matching TRBD2 (5 bases). CDR1 and CDR2 (germline): SGHRS, YFSETQ. The CDR3 sequence is 13 residues long. V was cut by 4 bases and J by 6 bases, with 11 bases left in between. The CDR3 region is CASSGSTGNEQFF. CDR3 coding DNA: TGCGCCAGCAGCGGGAGCACGGGCAATGAGCAGTTCTTC.

The J gene is TRBJ1-6, the V gene TRBV14, with D perhaps TRBD1 (6 bases). Germline V CDR1 and CDR2: SGHDN, FVKESK. The CDR3 runs 14 residues. The V end was cut by 4 bases, the J end by 9 bases, with 13 bases between. The CDR3 sequence: CASSPGTKGSPLHF. As DNA, the CDR3 is TGTGCCAGCAGCCCCGGGACAAAGGGTTCACCCCTCCACTTT.

J is TRBJ2-7 and V is TRBV4-3, with D possibly being TRBD1 (7 bases). The CDR3 covers 14 residues. Per the germline V gene, CDR1 is LGHNA and CDR2 is YSLEER. V was pared by 1 base and J by 6 bases, with 13 bases between. As DNA, the CDR3 is TGCGCCAGCAGCCAAGTTGGAGGGACAGTCGAGCAGTACTTC. This sequence encodes CASSQVGGTVEQYF.

V is TRBV5-1 and J is TRBJ2-5; D may be TRBD1 (6 bases). Germline assignment: CDR1 SGHRS and CDR2 YFSETQ. This CDR3 spans 12 amino acids. Between the trimmed V and J ends, which lost 6 bases and 1 base, there was a span of 7 bases. Here the CDR3 DNA reads TGCGCCAGCACGGACAGCCAAGAGACCCAGTACTTC. Its translation is CASTDSQETQYF. Based on the CDR3 plus reference TRBV5-1 and TRBJ2-5, the full variable domain is KAGVTQTPRYLIKTRGQQVTLSCSPISGHRSVSWYQQTPGQGLQFLFEYFSETQRNKGNFPGRFSGRQFSNSRSEMNVSTLELGDSALYLCASTDSQETQYFGPGTRLLVL.

The J gene is TRBJ1-4, the V gene TRBV19; D uncertain. Looked up from germline, CDR1 is LNHDA and CDR2 is SQIVND (reference sequence). CDR3 length equals 14 residues. With 7 bases removed from V and 4 bases from J, the gap between germline ends came to 13 bases. The CDR3 sequence: CASKRLEFNEKLFF. The CDR3 region has the DNA TGTGCCAGTAAAAGGCTTGAGTTTAATGAAAAACTGTTTTTT.

The chain couples TRBV7-9 to TRBJ2-7; no clear D. The CDR3 spans 13 residues. Germline CDR1 and CDR2: SEHNR and FQNEAQ (reference sequence). V was pared by 3 bases and J by 1 base, with 7 bases between. CDR3 nucleotides: TGTGCCAGCAGCTTTTTAATTTCCTACGAGCAGTACTTC. Translating it yields CASSFLISYEQYF.

In DNA, the CDR3 is TGTGCCAGCTCACCTGGGACAGGGGAATTCTATGGCTACACCTTC. Its translation: CASSPGTGEFYGYTF. V usage is TRBV18 and J usage is TRBJ1-2, with 10 bases matching TRBD1. After removal of 3 bases from V and 4 bases from J, the junction contained 5 bases not matched to a gene. The length of the CDR3 is 15 residues. Germline V gene lookup returns CDR1 KGHSH and CDR2 LQKENI.

The rearrangement uses TRBV10-3 and TRBJ2-5; D is perhaps TRBD2 (5 bases). Germline V gives CDR1 ENHRY, CDR2 SYGVKD. V was trimmed by 10 bases and J by 7 bases, leaving 16 bases between them. The CDR3 contains 12 residues. The CDR3 coding sequence is TGTGCCACCGGGGTACGTTTCGGGACCCAGTACTTC. The encoded protein is CATGVRFGTQYF.